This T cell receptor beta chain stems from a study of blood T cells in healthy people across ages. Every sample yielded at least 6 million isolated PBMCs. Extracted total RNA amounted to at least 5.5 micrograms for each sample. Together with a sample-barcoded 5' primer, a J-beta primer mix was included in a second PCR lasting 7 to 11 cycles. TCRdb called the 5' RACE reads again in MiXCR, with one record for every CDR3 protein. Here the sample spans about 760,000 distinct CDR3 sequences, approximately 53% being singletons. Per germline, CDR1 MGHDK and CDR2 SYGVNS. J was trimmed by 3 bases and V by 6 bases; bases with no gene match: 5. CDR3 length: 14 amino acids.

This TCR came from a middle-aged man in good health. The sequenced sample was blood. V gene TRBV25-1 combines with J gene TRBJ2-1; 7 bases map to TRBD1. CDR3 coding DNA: TGTGCCAGCAGGAGACAGGGCCTCTACAATGAGCAGTTCTTC. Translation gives CASRRQGLYNEQFF.